One sample yielded the 2 T cell receptor beta chains listed below, sequenced in a study of OX40 agonist ivuxolimab in advanced cancers. Assay used: immunoSEQ multiplex PCR; TCRdb lists only in-frame clones, some missing. The data hold over 60,000 clones, with roughly 80% observed a single time. The specimen was CD4+ or CD8+ T cells sorted from blood, collected in a trial of the OX40 agonist ivuxolimab. Receptor source: an adult with an advanced solid tumor such as melanoma, head and neck, liver or kidney cancer.

This clone was found a few times. The genes are TRBV19 and TRBJ1-1; TRBD1 agrees at 8 bases. V lost 6 bases and J lost 0; bases outside the gene matches: 6. This CDR3 contains 15 residues. Germline CDR1 and CDR2: LNHDA and SQIVND (reference sequence). The chain's CDR3 is CASSGDRSMNTEAFF. Here the CDR3 DNA reads TGTGCCAGTAGCGGGGACAGGAGCATGAACACTGAAGCTTTCTTT.

This chain connects TRBV28 to TRBJ2-7, with 8 bases matching TRBD1. CDR3 length equals 13 residues. With V trimmed by 6 bases and J by 3 bases, 4 bases remained unmatched. CDR1 MDHEN and CDR2 SYDVKM come from the germline V gene. The CDR3 spells CASRKTGGYEQYF. CDR3 DNA: TGTGCCAGCAGGAAAACAGGGGGCTACGAGCAGTACTTC.